This TCR beta chain came from a study of OX40 agonist ivuxolimab in advanced cancers. In the study overall: As their treatment, patients were administered ivuxolimab, an agonistic anti-OX40 (CD134) antibody. Dosing consisted of intravenous ivuxolimab at 0.01 to 10 mg/kg every 2 weeks. Cohort: 75% to 90% men, mean age 60, aged roughly 20 to 79. The study's findings and limits: Averaging showed that CD8+ T cells had more expanded clones than CD4+ did.

Concerning this clone itself: Its cognate antigen is unknown.

Trimming pared 6 bases from V and 3 bases from J, leaving 4 bases between. Per the germline V gene, CDR1 is SGHVS and CDR2 is FNYEAQ. CDR3 length equals 11 residues. TCRdb's copy holds only in-frame clones and misses some; the assay was immunoSEQ multiplex PCR. The sample comprises some 49,000 clones, about nine tenths of which are singletons, and about 54% rests with the top ten. Specimen: CD4+ or CD8+ T cells sorted from blood, collected in a trial of the OX40 agonist ivuxolimab. The V and J genes are TRBV7-6 and TRBJ2-3; D unclear. This receptor was taken from an adult with an advanced solid tumor such as melanoma, head and neck, liver or kidney cancer. DNA of the CDR3: TGTGCCAGCAGTCTTACAGATACGCAGTATTTT. This translates into CASSLTDTQYF.